Listed here are 8 T cell receptor beta chains from one sample, sequenced in a study of blood T cell repertoires in COVID-19. Data came from immunoSEQ multiplex PCR; TCRdb stores just in-frame clones and leaves some out. There are hundreds of thousands of clones in the sample; about nine tenths occur only once, and nearly 6.5% lies in the top ten. The sequenced material came from peripheral blood. The receptors come from a woman between 50 and 59 years old with COVID-19, enrolled during active disease.

The chain couples TRBV3-1 (or the pseudogene TRBV3-2) to TRBJ2-7; 10 bases match TRBD2. After removal of 3 bases from V and 3 bases from J, the junction contained 8 bases not matched to a gene. The CDR3 totals 16 residues. Germline V lookup: CDR1 LGHDT, CDR2 YNNKEL (reference sequence). DNA for the CDR3: TGTGCCAGCAGCCATTTCCGGACTAGCGGTAGCTACGAGCAGTACTTC. The encoded protein is CASSHFRTSGSYEQYF.

With respect to this clone: The germline gene is not matched at one end of the junction; a read error may be the cause. The chain has TRBV6-4 and TRBJ1-2, with a possible D match to TRBD1 (5 bases). Germline values: CDR1 MRHNA, CDR2 SNTAGT. The CDR3 length is 12 residues. CDR3 DNA: TGTGCCAGCAGTCAGGGAGCGGGGTCGATTGTCTTC. It specifies CASSQGAGSIVF.

V and J are TRBV29-1 and TRBJ1-4; TRBD1 agrees at 7 bases. Germline-derived CDR1 and CDR2 are SQVTM and ANQGSEA. The CDR3 totals 13 residues. V lost 7 bases to trimming and J lost 7 bases; unmatched junction nucleotides: 9. CDR3 bases: TGCAGCGCTACAGGGGCTCGAGCTGAAAAACTGTTTTTT. This gives the protein CSATGARAEKLFF.

The chain carries TRBV7-8 and TRBJ1-4; TRBD1 agrees at 7 bases. Per the germline V gene, CDR1 is SGHVS and CDR2 is FQNEAQ. This CDR3 spans 17 amino acids. J was trimmed by 10 bases and V by 2 bases; bases with no gene match: 16. The CDR3 region is CASSLNSKTGVRGKLFF. The DNA for the CDR3 is TGTGCCAGCAGCTTAAATTCAAAAACAGGGGTCCGAGGAAAACTGTTTTTT.

This clone was found a few times. The chain combines TRBV25-1 with TRBJ1-3; a possible D gene is TRBD1 (6 bases). This CDR3 is 13 amino acids long. Germline V lookup: CDR1 MGHDK, CDR2 SYGVNS. The V and J ends lost 7 bases and 2 bases respectively, with 9 bases between them. This chain's CDR3 is CASTAGAGNTIYF. The CDR3 region has the DNA TGTGCCAGCACGGCAGGGGCTGGAAACACCATATATTTT.

In its sample, this clone was seen once. CDR3 amino acids: CASSQQGLNTEAFF. CDR3 DNA: TGTGCCAGCAGCCAACAGGGTCTGAACACTGAAGCTTTCTTT. V is TRBV3-1 (or the pseudogene TRBV3-2) and J is TRBJ1-1; perhaps TRBD1 as D (5 bases). The ends were cut back, 2 bases at V and 0 bases at J, with 7 bases in the middle. The CDR3 is made up of 14 amino acids. Germline CDR1 is LGHDT and CDR2 is YNNKEL (reference sequence).

The rearrangement uses TRBV24-1 and TRBJ1-5, with TRBD1 identical over 7 bases. The length of the CDR3 is 16 residues. V was pared by 6 bases and J by 0 bases, with 7 bases of the junction left unmatched. Germline lookup yields CDR1 KGHDR and CDR2 SFDVKD. In DNA, the CDR3 is TGTGCCACCAGTTCAACAGGGGTTTATAGCAATCAGCCCCAGCATTTT. Its protein is CATSSTGVYSNQPQHF.

The V call is TRBV11-2, the J call TRBJ1-4, with TRBD1 as a possible D gene (6 bases). The CDR3 has 15 residues. V shed 1 base and J shed 5 bases, with 11 bases lying between them. The germline gives CDR1 SGHAT, CDR2 FQNNGV. CDR3 region: CASSLVQGGNEKLFF. The CDR3 DNA reads as TGTGCCAGCAGCTTAGTACAGGGCGGGAATGAAAAACTGTTTTTT.